These 31 T cell receptor beta chains came from one sample sequenced in a study of response to subunit inactivated influenza vaccine. Using its own MiXCR run on the RT-PCR reads, TCRdb lists one record per CDR3 protein. The sample has roughly 570,000 distinct CDR3 sequences; 10% to 15% are singletons. Sequencing was performed on PBMCs from blood, taken 35 to 45 days after vaccination. The receptors originated from a man aged 50 to 60 who received an inactivated influenza vaccine.

This clonotype was observed a handful of times. V is TRBV3-1 and J is TRBJ1-4; D perhaps matches TRBD1 (5 bases). The length of the CDR3 is 14 residues. With 4 bases removed from V and 7 bases from J, the gap between germline ends came to 13 bases. CDR1 is LGHDT, CDR2 YNNKEL, per germline (reference sequence). CDR3 sequence (DNA): TGTGCCAGCAGCCTTCAGCAAGGGACTGAAAAACTGTTTTTT. Translated: CASSLQQGTEKLFF.

This sequence joins TRBV7-8 and TRBJ1-1; no firm D call. V shed 5 bases and J shed 1 base, with 11 bases lying between them. This CDR3 has 14 residues. Germline CDR1 is SGHVS and CDR2 is FQNEAQ. The CDR3 coding sequence is TGTGCCAGCAGCCCCTTCGGGCAGAACACTGAAGCTTTCTTT. Protein product: CASSPFGQNTEAFF.

This clonotype was seen a handful of times. The chain employs TRBV6-5 and TRBJ2-1; no definite D call. Germline V gene lookup returns CDR1 MNHEY and CDR2 SVGAGI. Trimming removed 0 bases from V and 8 bases from J, with 14 bases in between. The CDR3 loop spans 15 amino acids. CDR3 residues: CASSYSAAHTDEQFF. The DNA of the CDR3 is TGTGCCAGCAGTTACTCCGCGGCCCATACGGATGAGCAGTTCTTC.

The CDR3 coding sequence is TGTGCCAGCAGCCGGAGGGGGTTCGAGCAGTACTTC. Amino acids: CASSRRGFEQYF. The chain combines TRBV7-9 with TRBJ2-7; either TRBD1 or TRBD2 may supply D (6 bases each). From germline, CDR1 is SEHNR and CDR2 FQNEAQ (reference sequence). This CDR3 has 12 amino acids. Trimming pared 5 bases from V and 6 bases from J, leaving 11 bases between.

The sample holds a few counts of this clonotype. CDR3 DNA: TGCAGTGCTAGGGGGTCGAGCCGGGGGGCAGATACGCAGTATTTT. It specifies CSARGSSRGADTQYF. J is TRBJ2-3 and V is TRBV20-1; 7 bases fit TRBD2. J was trimmed by 4 bases and V by 3 bases; bases with no gene match: 10. This CDR3 has 15 amino acids. The germline V gene has CDR1 DFQATT and CDR2 SNEGSKA (reference sequence).

The chain combines TRBV20-1 with TRBJ1-2; no clear D. The germline V gene encodes CDR1 DFQATT and CDR2 SNEGSKA (reference sequence). V lost 5 bases, J lost 7 bases, and 17 bases lay in between. This CDR3 has 13 residues. DNA for the CDR3: TGCAGTGCTCCAACCGTGATTGAGGCTGGCTACACCTTC. Protein product: CSAPTVIEAGYTF.

CDR3 region: CSVGQVDQPQHF. As DNA, the CDR3 is TGCAGCGTCGGGCAGGTTGATCAGCCCCAGCATTTT. The rearrangement links TRBV29-1 to TRBJ1-5; D gene uncertain. This CDR3 region has 12 residues. Between the trimmed V and J ends, which lost 6 bases and 5 bases, there was a span of 11 bases. Germline CDR1 is SQVTM and CDR2 is ANQGSEA.

The chain is built from TRBV29-1 and TRBJ1-3, with unresolved D. The CDR3 covers 13 residues. V lost 4 bases and J 2 bases, leaving 9 bases between the germline ends. Germline lookup yields CDR1 SQVTM and CDR2 ANQGSEA. CDR3: CSVGDGTGNTIYF. The DNA for the CDR3 is TGCAGCGTTGGAGATGGTACTGGAAACACCATATATTTT.

The CDR3 region has the DNA TGTGCCATCAGAGACAGGGTTAGTGCAGATACGCAGTATTTT. This translates into CAIRDRVSADTQYF. The chain links TRBV10-3 to TRBJ2-3, with TRBD1 matching 7 bases. The CDR3 consists of 14 residues. V lost 6 bases, J lost 4 bases, and 7 bases stayed unmatched. Germline V CDR1 and CDR2: ENHRY, SYGVKD.

The table lists this clonotype with a few counts. The CDR3 DNA reads TGCGCCAGCAGCCAAGTAATGACGGAGCCGACCGAAAAACTGTTTTTT. Translated: CASSQVMTEPTEKLFF. This chain links TRBV4-3 with TRBJ1-4; D is uncertain. Trimming shortened V by 1 base and J by 8 bases, and 17 bases separated the two germline ends. Germline assignment: CDR1 LGHNA and CDR2 YSLEER. The CDR3 has 16 residues.

The chain employs TRBV6-2 or TRBV6-3 and TRBJ2-1, with D possibly matching TRBD1 (5 bases). Germline CDR1 is MNHEY and CDR2 is SVGEGT. V was cut by 1 base and J by 3 bases, with 10 bases left in between. This CDR3 spans 15 amino acids. The CDR3: CASSYLDTSYNEQFF. CDR3 in DNA: TGTGCCAGCAGTTACTTGGACACCAGCTACAATGAGCAGTTCTTC.

This clonotype was counted between two and nine times. This chain links TRBV4-1 with TRBJ2-5, with TRBD2 identical over 13 bases. The CDR3 spans 16 residues. V gave up 0 bases and J gave up 2 bases; unmatched junction bases: 0. CDR1 is MGHRA, CDR2 YSYEKL, per germline. CDR3 in amino acids: CASSQEGLAGQETQYF. The CDR3 DNA follows: TGCGCCAGCAGCCAAGAGGGACTAGCGGGGCAAGAGACCCAGTACTTC.

This clonotype was seen at least ten times. This chain's CDR3 is CASSRPHQETQYF. CDR3 DNA sequence: TGTGCCAGCAGCCGCCCCCACCAAGAGACCCAGTACTTC. This sequence joins TRBV7-2 and TRBJ2-5; D not certain. The CDR3 runs to 13 residues. Germline values: CDR1 SGHTA, CDR2 FQGNSA. V was shortened by 5 bases and J by 0 bases, with 7 bases between the two germline ends.

This clonotype was observed a handful of times. This chain uses TRBV11-2 with TRBJ2-5; 12 bases line up with TRBD2. The CDR3 sequence is 19 residues long. Germline trimming cut 0 bases from V and 4 bases from J; bases unmatched to any gene: 12. Germline lookup yields CDR1 SGHAT and CDR2 FQNNGV. The CDR3 region is CASSLEAPLTSGGVETQYF. For the CDR3, the DNA is TGTGCCAGCAGCTTAGAGGCCCCGTTGACTAGCGGGGGAGTAGAGACCCAGTACTTC.

The CDR3 DNA reads TGTGCCAGCAGCCTCCGACCACTTCCTCGACCCAATGAGCAGTTCTTC. It yields the protein CASSLRPLPRPNEQFF. J is TRBJ2-1 and V is TRBV7-6, with D unclear. V lost 5 bases to trimming and J lost 6 bases, with 20 bases between them. The CDR3 runs 16 residues. Per germline, CDR1 SGHVS and CDR2 FNYEAQ.

This clonotype was seen a single time. The chain uses TRBV6-1 and TRBJ1-6; tentative D call: TRBD1 (6 bases). CDR1 MNHNS and CDR2 SASEGT come from the germline V gene. Trimming left V 5 bases short and J 3 bases short, with 14 bases between. The CDR3 is made up of 16 amino acids. Here the CDR3 DNA reads TGTGCCAGCAGTACCGCCACAGGGATCTATAATTCACCCCTCCACTTT. Its protein is CASSTATGIYNSPLHF.

In its sample, this clonotype was seen a few times. The chain carries TRBV5-1 and TRBJ2-1; 8 bases are shared with TRBD2. The germline CDR1 and CDR2 sequences are SGHRS and YFSETQ. With 4 bases clipped from V and 5 bases from J, the junction kept 5 bases outside the gene matches. CDR3 length: 14 amino acids. This CDR3 reads CASSPTSGNNEQFF. In nucleotides, the CDR3 is TGCGCCAGCAGCCCAACTAGCGGCAACAATGAGCAGTTCTTC.

This clonotype showed up many times. This chain joins TRBV9 and TRBJ2-1, with 9 positions matching TRBD1. The length of the CDR3 is 15 residues. J lost 3 bases, V lost 3 bases, and 4 bases had no gene match. CDR1 is SGDLS, CDR2 YYNGEE, per germline. The CDR3, as DNA: TGTGCCAGCAGCGAGGGACAGGGCGACTACAATGAGCAGTTCTTC. Translated, it gives CASSEGQGDYNEQFF.

This clonotype was detected many times. The chain employs TRBV7-9 and TRBJ2-7, with 7 bases matching TRBD1. The V gene's germline CDR1 is SEHNR and CDR2 FQNEAQ (reference sequence). V dropped 4 bases and J dropped 3; count of bases not matched to a gene: 6. CDR3 length: 14 residues. The CDR3 protein is CASSWNRDSYEQYF. In nucleotides, the CDR3 is TGTGCCAGCAGCTGGAACCGGGACAGCTACGAGCAGTACTTC.

This clonotype was counted a single time. The chain has TRBV28 and TRBJ2-7, with TRBD1 as a possible D gene (6 bases). Germline assignment: CDR1 MDHEN and CDR2 SYDVKM. The CDR3 loop spans 15 amino acids. The V end was cut by 6 bases, the J end by 3 bases, with 18 bases between. CDR3 sequence: CASSSHPTGNYEQYF. The CDR3 DNA is TGTGCCAGCAGCTCTCATCCTACAGGGAACTACGAGCAGTACTTC.

The genes are TRBV27 and TRBJ2-7; 9 bases align to TRBD1. Unmatched junction bases numbered 6, after V lost 5 bases and J lost 4 bases. CDR1 MNHEY and CDR2 SMNVEV come from the germline V gene (reference sequence). This CDR3 has 14 residues. The CDR3 is CASSPPGTGYEQYF. The CDR3 coding sequence is TGTGCCAGCAGTCCACCGGGGACAGGGTACGAGCAGTACTTC.

This clonotype showed up just a few times. The chain is built from TRBV20-1 and TRBJ2-5; 8 positions agree with TRBD2. The CDR3 length is 15 residues. Germline V gene sequence: CDR1 DFQATT, CDR2 SNEGSKA (reference sequence). Germline trimming cut 0 bases from V and 5 bases from J; bases unmatched to any gene: 8. CDR3 sequence reads: CSARDPGLDGETQYF. DNA of the CDR3: TGCAGTGCTAGAGATCCGGGACTAGACGGGGAGACCCAGTACTTC.

The chain has TRBV5-1 and TRBJ2-5, with a weak D call TRBD2 (6 bases). The CDR3 has 15 amino acids. Per germline, CDR1 SGHRS and CDR2 YFSETQ. With 0 bases removed from V and 5 bases from J, the gap between germline ends came to 14 bases. In DNA, the CDR3 is TGCGCCAGCAGCTTGGTTGGAGGGGAAGGCGAGACCCAGTACTTC. Translation: CASSLVGGEGETQYF.

The J gene is TRBJ1-1, the V gene TRBV28, with D hard to call. CDR3 size: 15 residues. CDR1 is MDHEN and CDR2 is SYDVKM in the germline V gene. The V end lost 5 bases, the J end lost 2 bases, and 15 bases lay between the germline ends. The CDR3 sequence: CASSIDPGSNTEAFF. CDR3 bases: TGTGCCAGCAGTATTGACCCGGGATCTAACACTGAAGCTTTCTTT.

This clonotype has more than one count but fewer than ten. The chain couples TRBV2 to TRBJ1-5; no firm D call. The CDR3 contains 13 residues. Trimming took off 4 bases at V and 5 bases at J, with 9 bases between the two ends. The germline V gene encodes CDR1 SNHLY and CDR2 FYNNEI. CDR3 sequence: CASSGRRYQPQHF. CDR3 DNA sequence: TGTGCCAGCAGTGGCAGGAGATATCAGCCCCAGCATTTT.

The table lists this clonotype with a few counts. This rearrangement joins TRBV28 to TRBJ2-7, with TRBD1 matching 12 bases. CDR1 and CDR2 (germline): MDHEN, SYDVKM. The CDR3 is made up of 19 amino acids. The trim removed 4 bases at V and 3 bases at J, leaving 16 bases unmatched. CDR3 sequence: CASSYLLPGQGARVYEQYF. CDR3 DNA: TGTGCCAGCAGTTATCTTCTCCCGGGACAGGGGGCGCGGGTCTACGAGCAGTACTTC.

This clonotype showed up many times. This chain connects TRBV4-1 to TRBJ2-3; 9 nucleotides line up with TRBD1. This CDR3 has 15 amino acids. The germline gives CDR1 MGHRA, CDR2 YSYEKL. The J segment lost 2 bases and the V segment lost 7 bases, leaving 7 bases of the junction unmatched. The DNA of the CDR3 is TGCGCCAGCACCAGGACAGGGGCCTACACAGATACGCAGTATTTT. Translating it yields CASTRTGAYTDTQYF.

The sample holds a few counts of this clonotype. The J gene is TRBJ2-4, the V gene TRBV4-1; D not resolved. Germline loops: CDR1 MGHRA, CDR2 YSYEKL. Trimming took 0 bases from V and 0 from J, leaving 9 bases between them. The CDR3 contains 16 residues. The chain's CDR3 is CASSQDHSLAKNIQYF. In nucleotides, the CDR3 is TGCGCCAGCAGCCAAGACCACTCACTAGCCAAAAACATTCAGTACTTC.

The rearrangement joins TRBV4-3 to TRBJ2-7; 7 bases line up with TRBD1. Trimming at V came to 3 bases and at J to 6 bases, leaving 5 bases not matched to a gene. The germline gives CDR1 LGHNA, CDR2 YSLEER. The CDR3 length is 13 residues. For the CDR3, the DNA is TGCGCCAGCAGCCATTGGGGACAGTCCGAGCAGTACTTC. Protein: CASSHWGQSEQYF.

This clonotype was seen repeatedly, ten times or more. The V call is TRBV27, the J call TRBJ2-7, with 7 bases matching TRBD2. Germline CDR1 reads MNHEY; CDR2 reads SMNVEV (reference sequence). The CDR3 is 16 residues long. V was pared by 2 bases and J by 0 bases, with 7 bases of the junction left unmatched. The CDR3, as DNA: TGTGCCAGCAGTTTAGTGTCCGGGGGGAGCTCCTACGAGCAGTACTTC. It is translated as CASSLVSGGSSYEQYF.

This chain joins TRBV6-1 and TRBJ1-5; no reliable D call. The ends were cut back, 6 bases at V and 0 bases at J, with 12 bases in the middle. The CDR3 extends over 15 amino acids. Germline V gene lookup returns CDR1 MNHNS and CDR2 SASEGT. The CDR3 DNA reads as TGTGCCAGCAGGCGGCAGATTAATAGCAATCAGCCCCAGCATTTT. Its protein is CASRRQINSNQPQHF.